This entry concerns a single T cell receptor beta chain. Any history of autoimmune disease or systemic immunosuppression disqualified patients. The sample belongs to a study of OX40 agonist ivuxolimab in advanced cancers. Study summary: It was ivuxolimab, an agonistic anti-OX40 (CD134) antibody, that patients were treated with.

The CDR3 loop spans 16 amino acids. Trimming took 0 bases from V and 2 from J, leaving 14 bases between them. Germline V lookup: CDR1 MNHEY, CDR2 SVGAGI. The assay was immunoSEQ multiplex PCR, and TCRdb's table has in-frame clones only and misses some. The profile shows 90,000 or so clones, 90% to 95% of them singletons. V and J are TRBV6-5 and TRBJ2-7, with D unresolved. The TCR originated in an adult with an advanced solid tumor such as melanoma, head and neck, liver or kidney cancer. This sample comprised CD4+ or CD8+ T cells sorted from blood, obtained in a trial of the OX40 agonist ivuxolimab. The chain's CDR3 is CASSYSSGIGAYEQYF. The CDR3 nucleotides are TGTGCCAGCAGTTACTCATCCGGAATAGGTGCCTACGAGCAGTACTTC.